The 12 T cell receptor beta chains presented below share a single source sample, sequenced in a study of CD8+ T cells in alopecia areata. Treatment denoted: oral pan-JAK inhibitor, 5-10 mg twice daily. Sequencing relied on a cDNA template that was reverse transcribed from extracted RNA. The method was immunoSEQ multiplex PCR; TCRdb's version includes in-frame clones alone and lacks a portion of them. The sample yields 35,000 to 45,000 clones, about nine tenths seen once. The material was CD8+ T cells sorted from blood, obtained at week 24, from a patient treated with tofacitinib. These receptors were collected from a human donor with alopecia areata.

The chain couples TRBV5-1 to TRBJ2-7; 9 bases are a match to TRBD1. Trimming cost V 2 bases and J 5 bases; bases outside gene matches: 5. There are 14 residues in the CDR3. Germline V gives CDR1 SGHRS, CDR2 YFSETQ. The CDR3 is CASSFGQGINEQYF. CDR3 nucleotides: TGCGCCAGCAGCTTCGGACAGGGGATCAACGAGCAGTACTTC.

CDR3 loop: CASRPSSSYEQYF. The DNA of the CDR3 is TGTGCCAGCAGACCCTCGAGCTCCTACGAGCAGTACTTC. The rearrangement links TRBV27 to TRBJ2-7, with unresolved D. Germline values: CDR1 MNHEY, CDR2 SMNVEV (reference sequence). CDR3 length: 13 residues. The V gene lost 6 bases and the J gene lost 0 bases, with 9 bases spanning the gap.

Concerning this clone: Other DNA variants within this sample encode the same CDR3. The chain carries TRBV27 and TRBJ2-7; the D is unclear. Germline assignment: CDR1 MNHEY and CDR2 SMNVEV (reference sequence). V gave up 5 bases and J gave up 2 bases, with 13 bases separating them. The CDR3 has 14 residues. The CDR3 DNA follows: TGTGCCAGCAGTAGTGCCGGGCCAGCCTACGAGCAGTACTTC. This translates into CASSSAGPAYEQYF.

V usage is TRBV4-2 and J usage is TRBJ2-1, with TRBD2 identical over 9 bases. The germline V gene encodes CDR1 LGHNA and CDR2 YNFKEQ. J lost 7 bases, V lost 1 base, and 8 bases had no gene match. The CDR3 is 16 amino acids. The CDR3 region has the DNA TGTGCCAGCAGCCAAGTCGCGGGGGGGCCGGGAAATGAGCAGTTCTTC. Amino acid sequence: CASSQVAGGPGNEQFF.

The chain carries TRBV7-6 and TRBJ2-2; 7 bases agree with TRBD2. Germline V gene data show CDR1 as SGHVS and CDR2 as FNYEAQ. The CDR3 is 14 residues long. The J segment lost 6 bases and the V segment lost 5 bases, leaving 6 bases of the junction unmatched. The CDR3 coding sequence is TGTGCCAGCAGCCGTACTAGCGAGGCCGGGGAGCTGTTTTTT. Translation gives CASSRTSEAGELFF. The variable domain in full, with the rest retrieved from reference TRBV7-6 and TRBJ2-2, is GAGVSQSPRYKVTKRGQDVALRCDPISGHVSLYWYRQALGQGPEFLTYFNYEAQQDKSGLPNDRFSAERPEGSISTLTIQRTEQRDSAMYRCASSRTSEAGELFFGEGSRLTVL.

The chain has TRBV10-1 and TRBJ2-5; D possibly corresponds to TRBD1 (5 bases). The V end lost 2 bases, the J end lost 1 base, and 11 bases lay between the germline ends. CDR1 and CDR2 from the germline V gene are WNHNN and SYGVQD (reference sequence). There are 15 residues in the CDR3. CDR3 protein: CASSENRGIQETQYF. Here the CDR3 DNA reads TGCGCCAGCAGTGAGAATAGGGGTATCCAAGAGACCCAGTACTTC.

V usage is TRBV4-3 and J usage is TRBJ2-7; no definite D call. Germline V gives CDR1 LGHNA, CDR2 YSLEER. The CDR3 contains 14 residues. Trimming shortened V by 2 bases and J by 6 bases, and 14 bases separated the two germline ends. In DNA form, the CDR3 reads TGCGCCAGCAGCCAAAGAACTACAGCCGGCGAGCAGTACTTC. It specifies CASSQRTTAGEQYF.

The chain joins TRBV19 to TRBJ2-7; the D call may be TRBD1 or TRBD2 (5 bases each). Trimming left V 8 bases short and J 3 bases short, with 17 bases between. Germline assignment: CDR1 LNHDA and CDR2 SQIVND (reference sequence). This CDR3 has 14 residues. For the CDR3, the DNA is TGTGCCAGTTCTACTGGGACCCGCGGCTACGAGCAGTACTTC. This codes for CASSTGTRGYEQYF.

This clone showed up just once. The rearrangement links TRBV11-2 to TRBJ1-6; possibly TRBD1 for D (5 bases). With 5 bases removed from V and 7 bases from J, the gap between germline ends came to 18 bases. The CDR3 is 16 amino acids. The V gene's germline CDR1 is SGHAT and CDR2 FQNNGV. This CDR3 reads CASSGSKAGWNSPLHF. The CDR3 DNA reads as TGTGCCAGCAGCGGGAGTAAGGCAGGGTGGAATTCACCCCTCCACTTT. Looking up the rest from reference TRBV11-2 and TRBJ1-6 gives the full variable domain: EAGVAQSPRYKIIEKRQSVAFWCNPISGHATLYWYQQILGQGPKLLIQFQNNGVVDDSQLPKDRFSAERLKGVDSTLKIQPAKLEDSAVYLCASSGSKAGWNSPLHFGNGTRLTVT.

The CDR3 DNA reads as TGTGCCAGCAGCTTAGTGGGGTTGCCGGCAGATACGCAGTATTTT. Its protein product is CASSLVGLPADTQYF. J is TRBJ2-3 and V is TRBV7-8; no clear D. Per the germline V gene, CDR1 is SGHVS and CDR2 is FQNEAQ. V was shortened by 1 base and J by 4 bases, with 12 bases between the two germline ends. CDR3 length: 15 residues. Full variable domain (missing parts from reference TRBV7-8 and TRBJ2-3): GAGVSQSPRYKVAKRGQDVALRCDPISGHVSLFWYQQALGQGPEFLTYFQNEAQLDKSGLPSDRFFAERPEGSVSTLKIQRTQQEDSAVYLCASSLVGLPADTQYFGPGTRLTVL.

This sequence joins TRBV27 and TRBJ2-7; 9 nucleotides agree with TRBD2. V gave up 6 bases and J gave up 6 bases; unmatched junction bases: 12. The CDR3 length is 15 residues. Germline values: CDR1 MNHEY, CDR2 SMNVEV (reference sequence). The CDR3: CASRNIAGAYCEQYF. In DNA, the CDR3 is TGTGCCAGCAGGAATATAGCGGGGGCCTACTGCGAGCAGTACTTC.

The gene calls are TRBV7-2 and TRBJ2-7; 7 nucleotides match TRBD2. The CDR3 loop spans 13 amino acids. Germline trimming cut 3 bases from V and 4 bases from J; bases unmatched to any gene: 3. Germline V gene lookup returns CDR1 SGHTA and CDR2 FQGNSA. CDR3: CASSFEAGYEQYF. The CDR3 region has the DNA TGTGCCAGCAGCTTCGAAGCGGGGTACGAGCAGTACTTC.